This T cell receptor (beta chain) was identified in a study of graft-versus-host responses after intestinal transplantation. Profiling relied on immunoSEQ multiplex PCR, and the TCRdb table lists in-frame clones only, not all of them. This table holds approximately 15,000 clones, 33% found once. This clone was detected only a few times. Germline V gene data show CDR1 as SEHNR and CDR2 as FQNEAQ (reference sequence). The V gene end was trimmed by 2 bases and the J gene end by 8 bases; junction bases not matched to a gene: 10. The CDR3 totals 15 residues. The culture paired approximately 200,000 irradiated violet-dye-labeled stimulators with approximately 200,000 CFSE-labeled responders.

This material consisted of alloreactive CD4+ T cells from a mixed lymphocyte reaction culture, taken before intestinal transplant. Subset specified: CFSE-low proliferating T cells sorted from approximately 6-day pre-transplant mixed lymphocyte reaction (GvH or HvG direction). V is TRBV7-9 and J is TRBJ2-3; 7 bases line up with TRBD2. This clonotype was obtained from a human patient who received an intestinal transplant. The DNA for the CDR3 is TGTGCCAGCAGCTTATCGGGGGGAGGTATCGGTACGCAGTATTTT. Its protein product is CASSLSGGGIGTQYF.